This T cell receptor (beta chain) was profiled in a study of control samples from healthy donors and cancer patients. Here immunoSEQ multiplex PCR was the method, and the copy in TCRdb shows in-frame clones only, minus some. The table includes around 41,000 clones, around 94% detected once. V lost 4 bases to trimming and J lost 8 bases; unmatched junction nucleotides: 7. Per germline, CDR1 LGHDT and CDR2 YNNKEL (reference sequence). The CDR3 spans 15 residues. Source material: blood. The receptor's source is a man aged 55 to 69 in good health. This chain connects TRBV3-1 (or the pseudogene TRBV3-2) to TRBJ2-3, with 12 bases fitting TRBD2. CDR3 residues: CASSPGLAGLGTQYF. The DNA for the CDR3 is TGTGCCAGCAGCCCCGGACTAGCGGGATTGGGTACGCAGTATTTT.